These 6 T cell receptor beta chains originate from one sample sequenced in a study of breast tumors, draining lymph nodes, adjacent tissues. Each CDR3 protein gets one entry after TCRdb re-called the multiplex PCR reads with MiXCR. Here the sample spans 190,000 or so distinct CDR3 sequences, around 29% being singletons. The lymph nodes were axillary draining lymph nodes from breast cancer patients. The sample taken for sequencing was axillary lymph node tissue. Source of these receptors: a female donor with breast cancer. Some clones in this sample may be carry-over from other donors' samples.

The rearrangement uses TRBV29-1 and TRBJ2-1; D unclear. This CDR3 region has 11 residues. Germline lookup yields CDR1 SQVTM and CDR2 ANQGSEA. This chain's CDR3 is CSELPGNEQFF. In DNA, the CDR3 is TGCAGTGAATTACCAGGCAATGAGCAGTTCTTC.

This clonotype has a count of ten or more. The gene calls are TRBV28 and TRBJ2-7; 11 nucleotides match TRBD1. In germline, CDR1 is MDHEN, CDR2 SYDVKM. Losses at the gene ends were 4 bases for V and 2 bases for J; bases not matched to a gene: 7. The CDR3 consists of 16 residues. For the CDR3, the DNA is TGTGCCAGCAGTTCCATCCGGGACAGGGGGACCTACGAGCAGTACTTC. Amino acid sequence: CASSSIRDRGTYEQYF.

This clonotype was seen ten or more times. The chain uses TRBV7-2 and TRBJ1-5; TRBD1 aligns across 8 bases. V lost 5 bases to trimming and J lost 0 bases; unmatched junction nucleotides: 15. CDR1 SGHTA and CDR2 FQGNSA come from the germline V gene. There are 19 residues in the CDR3. The CDR3 DNA follows: TGTGCCAGCAGCCCCCGAGACAGGGGTCCTATCTATAGCAATCAGCCCCAGCATTTT. Amino acids: CASSPRDRGPIYSNQPQHF.

This clonotype showed up many times. The chain uses TRBV12-5 and TRBJ2-5; D might be TRBD1 or TRBD2, each matching 7 bases. CDR3 length: 12 residues. V shed 7 bases and J shed 7 bases, with 13 bases lying between them. CDR1 and CDR2 (germline): LGHNT, FRNRAP. The CDR3 DNA is TGTGCTAGTGCCCAGGGGGGGGGGACCCAGTACTTC. This translates into CASAQGGGTQYF.

Turning to this clonotype: In this CDR3 the conserved last residue, phenylalanine or tryptophan, is missing, so a read error is likely. The DNA is left out, because the CDR3 cannot be placed on it with certainty; the CDR3 is given as TCRdb lists it. The rearrangement links TRBV20-1 to TRBJ2-3; the listed D gene, TRBD1, was not tested against the DNA. The CDR3 comprises 10 residues, both ends counted. CDR1 and CDR2 from the germline V gene are DFQATT and SNEGSKA (reference sequence). CDR3 amino acids: CSARTGTLVY.

This clonotype was detected ten times or more. The V and J genes are TRBV30 and TRBJ1-6; 8 bases are shared with TRBD1. Germline trimming cut 4 bases from V and 9 bases from J; bases unmatched to any gene: 5. The CDR3 is 13 amino acids. CDR1 and CDR2 from the germline V gene are GTSNPN and SVGIG (reference sequence). Written as DNA, the CDR3 is TGTGCCTGGACAGGGGGCCTGGCTTCACCCCTCCACTTT. Translation: CAWTGGLASPLHF. The full variable domain, its missing parts supplied by reference TRBV30 and TRBJ1-6, is SQTIHQWPATLVQPVGSPLSLECTVEGTSNPNLYWYRQAAGRGLQLLFYSVGIGQISSEVPQNLSASRPQDRQFILSSKKLLLSDSGFYLCAWTGGLASPLHFGNGTRLTVT.